This passage covers 9 T cell receptor beta chains from one sample sequenced in a study of control samples from healthy donors and cancer patients. Using immunoSEQ multiplex PCR, the repertoire was profiled, and TCRdb retains in-frame clones only, with some absent. The repertoire consists of roughly 80,000 clones, with roughly 84% occurring once and the leading ten covering around 5.7%. The sequencing input was blood. The source of these receptors is a woman aged 50 to 65 in good health.

V is TRBV3-1 (or the pseudogene TRBV3-2) and J is TRBJ1-3; D is uncertain. CDR3 length: 14 residues. V lost 1 base to trimming and J lost 4 bases, with 8 bases between them. Looked up from germline, CDR1 is LGHDT and CDR2 is YNNKEL (reference sequence). The CDR3 is CASSQGTRGNTIYF. Here the CDR3 DNA reads TGTGCCAGCAGCCAAGGCACTCGAGGAAACACCATATATTTT.

This chain joins TRBV6-5 and TRBJ2-1; possible D gene TRBD2, 6 bases. This CDR3 comprises 14 residues. The V and J ends lost 4 bases and 3 bases respectively, with 10 bases between them. From germline, CDR1 is MNHEY and CDR2 SVGAGI. The CDR3 sequence: CASSSAGFYNEQFF. DNA of the CDR3: TGTGCCAGCAGTTCGGCGGGGTTCTACAATGAGCAGTTCTTC.

The J gene is TRBJ1-4, the V gene TRBV2; no definite D call. V was trimmed by 8 bases and J by 4 bases, leaving 17 bases between them. The CDR3 covers 15 residues. CDR1 is SNHLY and CDR2 is FYNNEI in the germline V gene. CDR3 amino acids: CASQDSEPLNEKLFF. The CDR3 bases are TGTGCCAGCCAGGACTCGGAACCCCTTAATGAAAAACTGTTTTTT.

As for this clone: Germline is not matched at one junction end, which may reflect a read error. The CDR3 sequence: CASKTGVRGAVF. In DNA, the CDR3 is TGTGCCAGCAAGACAGGGGTCCGGGGAGCTGTTTTT. The rearrangement links TRBV7-4 to TRBJ2-2; 8 nucleotides align to TRBD1. The CDR3 spans 12 residues. Germline lookup yields CDR1 SGHVT and CDR2 SQSDAQ.

This chain uses TRBV11-2 with TRBJ1-1; possible D gene TRBD1, 5 bases. This CDR3 region has 12 residues. V lost 2 bases to trimming and J lost 7 bases, with 8 bases between them. Germline V gene sequence: CDR1 SGHAT, CDR2 FQNNGV. The DNA of the CDR3 is TGTGCCAGCAGCTTAATCAGGGATGAAGCTTTCTTT. Encoded protein: CASSLIRDEAFF.

This clone was counted a few times. This chain uses TRBV15 with TRBJ2-1, with TRBD2 matching 9 bases. CDR1 is LNHNV and CDR2 is YYDKDF in the germline V gene (reference sequence). This CDR3 is 15 amino acids long. Trimming removed 5 bases from V and 4 bases from J; junction bases left unmatched: 6. The CDR3 region has the DNA TGTGCCACCAGCCCGTTTGCGGGGGGGTACAATGAGCAGTTCTTC. It yields the protein CATSPFAGGYNEQFF.

The chain recombines TRBV5-6 with TRBJ1-6; D might be TRBD1 (6 bases). The CDR3 sequence is 14 residues long. Trimming cost V 2 bases and J 8 bases, with 11 bases left between them. The germline gives CDR1 SGHDT, CDR2 YYEEEE. Here the CDR3 reads CASSLGGVDSPLHF. CDR3 nucleotide sequence: TGTGCCAGCAGCTTAGGGGGTGTGGATTCACCCCTCCACTTT.

The chain employs TRBV6-1 and TRBJ1-5, with D unclear. The germline gives CDR1 MNHNS, CDR2 SASEGT. This CDR3 is built from 17 residues. Trimming shortened V by 2 bases and J by 10 bases, and 24 bases separated the two germline ends. CDR3 sequence (DNA): TGTGCCAGCAGTGAAAACGTTAGGGCGCCCGTTTATTTCCCCCAGCATTTT. Its protein product is CASSENVRAPVYFPQHF.

V usage is TRBV2 and J usage is TRBJ2-5, with 7 bases lining up with TRBD1. This CDR3 has 13 amino acids. Germline loops: CDR1 SNHLY, CDR2 FYNNEI. V lost 7 bases, J lost 3 bases, and 5 bases stayed unmatched. The CDR3 loop is CASIGDSKETQYF. DNA of the CDR3: TGTGCCAGCATCGGGGACAGTAAAGAGACCCAGTACTTC.